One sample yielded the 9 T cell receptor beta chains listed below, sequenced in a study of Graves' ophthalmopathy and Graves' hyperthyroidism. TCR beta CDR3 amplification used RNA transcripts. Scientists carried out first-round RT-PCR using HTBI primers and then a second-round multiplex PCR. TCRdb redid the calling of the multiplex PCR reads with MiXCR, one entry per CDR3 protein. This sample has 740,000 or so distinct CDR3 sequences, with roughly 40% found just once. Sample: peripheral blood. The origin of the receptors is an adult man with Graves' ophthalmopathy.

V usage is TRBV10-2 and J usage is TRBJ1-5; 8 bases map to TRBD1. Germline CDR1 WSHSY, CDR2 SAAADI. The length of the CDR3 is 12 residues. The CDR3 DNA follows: TGCACCAACGGACAGGGAGGACAGCCCCAGCATTTT. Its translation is CTNGQGGQPQHF.

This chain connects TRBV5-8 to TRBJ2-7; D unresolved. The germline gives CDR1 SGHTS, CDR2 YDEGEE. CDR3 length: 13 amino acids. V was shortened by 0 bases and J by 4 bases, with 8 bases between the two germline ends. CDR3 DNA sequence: TGTGCCAGCAGCTTGGAGGTCGGGTACGAGCAGTACTTC. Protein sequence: CASSLEVGYEQYF.

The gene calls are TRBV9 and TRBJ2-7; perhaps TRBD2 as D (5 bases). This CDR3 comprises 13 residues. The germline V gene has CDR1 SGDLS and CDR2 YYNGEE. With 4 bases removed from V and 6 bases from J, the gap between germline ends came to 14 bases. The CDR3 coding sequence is TGTGCCAGCAGCACCGACCTCACTAGCGAGCAGTACTTC. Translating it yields CASSTDLTSEQYF.

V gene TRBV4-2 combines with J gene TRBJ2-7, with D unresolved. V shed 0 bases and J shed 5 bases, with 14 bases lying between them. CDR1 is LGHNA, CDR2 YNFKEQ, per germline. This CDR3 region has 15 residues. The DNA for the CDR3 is TGTGCCAGCAGCCAAGAGAGGATTGAATCCCACGAGCAGTACTTC. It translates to CASSQERIESHEQYF.

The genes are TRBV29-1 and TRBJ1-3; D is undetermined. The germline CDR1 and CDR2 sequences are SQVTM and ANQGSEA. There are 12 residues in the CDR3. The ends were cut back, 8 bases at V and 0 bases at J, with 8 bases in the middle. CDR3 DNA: TGCAGCTTAGTAAGCTCTGGAAACACCATATATTTT. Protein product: CSLVSSGNTIYF.

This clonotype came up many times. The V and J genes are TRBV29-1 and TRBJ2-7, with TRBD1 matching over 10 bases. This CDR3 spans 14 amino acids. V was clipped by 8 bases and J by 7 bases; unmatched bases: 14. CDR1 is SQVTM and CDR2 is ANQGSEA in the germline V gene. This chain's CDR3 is CSLKLGDRGDEQYF. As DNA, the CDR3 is TGCAGCCTGAAACTTGGGGACAGGGGCGATGAGCAGTACTTC.

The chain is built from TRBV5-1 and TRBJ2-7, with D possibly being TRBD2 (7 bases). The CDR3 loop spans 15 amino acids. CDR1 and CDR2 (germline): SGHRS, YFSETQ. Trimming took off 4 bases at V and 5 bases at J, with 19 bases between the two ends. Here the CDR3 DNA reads TGCGCCAGCAGCCGGGAGGAGGGGGTCTTCGACGAGCAGTACTTC. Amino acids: CASSREEGVFDEQYF.

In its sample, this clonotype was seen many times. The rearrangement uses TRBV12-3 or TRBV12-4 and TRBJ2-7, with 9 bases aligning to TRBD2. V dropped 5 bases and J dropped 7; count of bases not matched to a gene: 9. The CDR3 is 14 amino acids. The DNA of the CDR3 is TGTGCCAGCAGTATTAGCGGGAGACCGTGGGAGCAGTACTTC. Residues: CASSISGRPWEQYF.

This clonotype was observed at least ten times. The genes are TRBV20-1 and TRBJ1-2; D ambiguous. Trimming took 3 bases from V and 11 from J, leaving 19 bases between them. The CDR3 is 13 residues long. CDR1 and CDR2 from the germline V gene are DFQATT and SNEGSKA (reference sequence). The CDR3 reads CSASYTDGRRYTF. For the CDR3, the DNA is TGCAGTGCTAGTTACACGGACGGTCGGAGATACACCTTC.